This T cell receptor beta chain was recorded in a study of liver allograft versus peripheral blood T cells (dated by TCRdb to 2020 to 2022). Background for the entire study: T cell receptor repertoires present within transplanted livers were compared with repertoires in the peripheral blood of liver transplant recipients. Overall results and qualifications from the work: According to the report, the T cell receptor repertoires detected in peripheral blood were different from the repertoires found inside liver allografts.

In this sample, this clonotype turned up many times. Its antigen is still unknown. Qualities for individual bases were not recorded, and no much larger clone is one base off. V is pared back by 3 bases and J by 1 base, with 6 bases lying between the germline termini. From the cysteine through the phenylalanine, the CDR3 covers 13 amino acids. The kept DNA is CDR3 alone, 39 bases in frame from the first base. CDR1 DFQATT and CDR2 SNEGSKA are derived from the germline V gene (reference sequence). TCRdb lists the instrument as Illumina MiSeq. TCRdb applied fastp at Q25 and MiXCR to the public reads, then kept only in-frame beta chains. Rows merge per CDR3 protein into single entries with the most common DNA and genes. The sample table records 8,000 or so distinct CDR3 sequences; 17% of these occur just once. The ten largest clonotypes hold approximately 4.4% of the sample.

This sequence uses TRBV20-1 and TRBJ2-2; the D gene is not confidently resolved. The source of this sequence is a human patient who had a liver transplant. In patients who had a transplant, some T cells may come from the graft donor. The CDR3 region reads CSASKVNTGELFF. The nucleotide sequence reads TGCAGTGCTAGCAAGGTGAACACCGGGGAGCTGTTTTTT.